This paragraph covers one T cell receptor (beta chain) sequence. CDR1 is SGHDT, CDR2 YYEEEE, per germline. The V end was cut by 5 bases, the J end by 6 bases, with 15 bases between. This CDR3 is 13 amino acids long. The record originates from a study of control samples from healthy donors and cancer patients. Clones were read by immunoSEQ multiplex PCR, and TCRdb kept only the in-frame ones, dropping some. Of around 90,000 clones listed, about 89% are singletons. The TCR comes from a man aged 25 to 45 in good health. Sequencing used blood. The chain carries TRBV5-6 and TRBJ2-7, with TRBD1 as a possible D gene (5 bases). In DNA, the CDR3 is TGTGCCAGCAGATCCCAGGGTTCTTCCGAGCAGTACTTC. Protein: CASRSQGSSEQYF.